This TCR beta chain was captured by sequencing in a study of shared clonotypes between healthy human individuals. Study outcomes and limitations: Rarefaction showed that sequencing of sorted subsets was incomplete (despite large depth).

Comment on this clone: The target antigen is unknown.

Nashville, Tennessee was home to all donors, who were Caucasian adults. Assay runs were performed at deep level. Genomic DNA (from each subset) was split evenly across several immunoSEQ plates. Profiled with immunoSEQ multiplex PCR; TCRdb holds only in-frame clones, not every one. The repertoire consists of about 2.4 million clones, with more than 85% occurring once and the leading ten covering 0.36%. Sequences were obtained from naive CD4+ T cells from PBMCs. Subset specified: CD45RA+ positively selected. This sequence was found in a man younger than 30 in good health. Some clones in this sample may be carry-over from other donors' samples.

CDR3 nucleotides: TGTGCCAGCAGCGCGGGGACAGGGACCACCGGGGAGCTGTTTTTT. Residues: CASSAGTGTTGELFF. This chain connects TRBV9 to TRBJ2-2, with TRBD1 identical over 9 bases. Germline CDR1 SGDLS, CDR2 YYNGEE. V trimming: 3 bases; J trimming: 4 bases; junction bases outside the gene matches: 4. This CDR3 has 15 residues.